This T cell receptor beta chain was documented in a study of T cell responses to AZD1222 COVID-19 vaccine. At the level of the study: Recipients boosted at about 4 weeks or about 12 weeks are pooled.

Sequencing was performed with immunoSEQ multiplex PCR; in TCRdb, only in-frame clones are kept and a portion is missing. The sample has about 92,000 clones; approximately 91% are singletons. As concerns this clone: The antigen is not known.

V trimming: 1 base; J trimming: 2 bases; junction bases outside the gene matches: 12. The CDR3 runs to 18 residues. CDR1 and CDR2 (germline): LGHDT, YNNKEL (reference sequence). Findings and caveats of the study: After two AZD1222 doses, spike-specific TCR breadth and depth rose versus day 0. Donors skewed white British and female; clonal diversity was possibly underestimated. It was only after the peak T cell response that any repertoires were sampled.

The sequencing here drew on peripheral blood, taken on day 0 of AZD1222 vaccination. The clonotype was recovered from an adult in good health. The chain uses TRBV3-1 (or the pseudogene TRBV3-2) and TRBJ2-3; 7 bases match TRBD1. CDR3 amino acids: CASSQGPAGTVITDTQYF. CDR3 bases: TGTGCCAGCAGCCAAGGACCTGCCGGGACAGTGATCACAGATACGCAGTATTTT.